The subject of this entry is one TCR beta chain. V was clipped by 8 bases and J by 3 bases; unmatched bases: 4. The CDR3 has 13 residues. Germline values: CDR1 MNHNY, CDR2 SVGAGI (reference sequence). This specimen belongs to a study of blood T cell repertoires in COVID-19. About the study: Spain, Italy and the United States supplied samples that represented acute and convalescent COVID-19. Nucleic acid was either cDNA or gDNA, and it came from T cells, B-cell-depleted T cells, or PBMCs.

Authors' processing steps: Amplification of reference gene primers provided the estimated nucleated cell counts. Generated by immunoSEQ multiplex PCR, the TCRdb table keeps only in-frame clones and is missing some. V, J and clone size are those of that table, while D and trimming were read from the DNA. The data contain roughly 110,000 clones, approximately 89% of them seen just once; the ten biggest clones take up about 4.5%. The TCR sequence derives from a man aged 40-49 years with acute or convalescent COVID-19. This chain links TRBV6-6 with TRBJ1-5, with TRBD1 identical over 7 bases. Sequenced input: peripheral blood. The DNA for the CDR3 is TGTGCCAGCGCGGGACAGACCAATCAGCCCCAGCATTTT. This gives the protein CASAGQTNQPQHF.